This record looks at one TCR beta chain sequence and its context. The antigen is unknown. When sampled, the donors appeared nominally healthy, though they likely had unrecorded immune exposures. This record belongs to a study of cytomegalovirus exposure and HLA in healthy donors. Whole-study results and caveats: Only CMV serostatus was available as immune exposure information. A later examination showed that TCR association rates differed by HLA locus, with DRB1 most and HLA-C fewest. Later findings reportedly placed an Asian-associated ancestry cluster below the roughly 730-donor mean for N-insertions.

Germline CDR1 and CDR2: MRHNA and SNTAGT. This CDR3 spans 12 amino acids. The ends were cut back, 3 bases at V and 9 bases at J, with 9 bases in the middle. PCR involved 60 Vbeta and 13 Jbeta primers. The method was immunoSEQ multiplex PCR; TCRdb's version includes in-frame clones alone and lacks a portion of them. The sample lists fewer than 200,000 clones; over 60% were seen once. This receptor was identified in a woman aged 30 to 39 in good health and CMV-seronegative. The chain links TRBV6-4 to TRBJ2-1, with D perhaps matching TRBD1 (6 bases). The source material was PBMCs. This chain's CDR3 is CASSETGSEQFF. In nucleotides, the CDR3 is TGTGCCAGCAGTGAAACAGGGAGTGAGCAGTTCTTC.